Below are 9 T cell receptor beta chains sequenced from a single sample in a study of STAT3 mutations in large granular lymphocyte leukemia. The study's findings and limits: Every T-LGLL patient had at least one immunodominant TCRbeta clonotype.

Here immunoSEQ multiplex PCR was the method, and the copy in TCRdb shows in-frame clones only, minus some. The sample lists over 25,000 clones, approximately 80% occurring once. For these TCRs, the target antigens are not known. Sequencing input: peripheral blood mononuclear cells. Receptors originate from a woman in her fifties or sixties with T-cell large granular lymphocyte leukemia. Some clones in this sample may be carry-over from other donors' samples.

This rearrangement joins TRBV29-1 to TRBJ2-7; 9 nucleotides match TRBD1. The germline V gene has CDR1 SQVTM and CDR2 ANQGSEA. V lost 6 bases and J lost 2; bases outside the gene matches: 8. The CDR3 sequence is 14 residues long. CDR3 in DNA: TGCAGCGTAATCCCGGGACAGGGCCCCTACGAGCAGTACTTC. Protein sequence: CSVIPGQGPYEQYF.

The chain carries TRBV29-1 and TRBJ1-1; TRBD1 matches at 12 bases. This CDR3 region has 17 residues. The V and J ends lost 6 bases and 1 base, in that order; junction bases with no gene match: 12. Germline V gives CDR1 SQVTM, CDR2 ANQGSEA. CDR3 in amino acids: CSVHGTGGYYRNTEAFF. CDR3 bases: TGCAGCGTCCATGGGACAGGGGGCTATTATAGGAACACTGAAGCTTTCTTT. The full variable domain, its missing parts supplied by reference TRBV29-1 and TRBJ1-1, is SAVISQKPSRDICQRGTSLTIQCQVDSQVTMMFWYRQQPGQSLTLIATANQGSEATYESGFVIDKFPISRPNLTFSTLTVSNMSPEDSSIYLCSVHGTGGYYRNTEAFFGQGTRLTVV.

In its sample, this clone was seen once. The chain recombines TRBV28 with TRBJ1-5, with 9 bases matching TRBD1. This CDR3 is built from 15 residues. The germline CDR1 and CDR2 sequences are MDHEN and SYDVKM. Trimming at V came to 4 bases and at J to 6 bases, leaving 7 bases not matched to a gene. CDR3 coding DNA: TGTGCCAGCAGTTCTCGGACAGGGGAAGGTCAGCCCCAGCATTTT. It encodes CASSSRTGEGQPQHF.

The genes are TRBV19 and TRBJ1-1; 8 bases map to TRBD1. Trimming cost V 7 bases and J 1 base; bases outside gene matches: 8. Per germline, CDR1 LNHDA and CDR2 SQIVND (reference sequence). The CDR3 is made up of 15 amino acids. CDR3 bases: TGTGCCAGTACCCAGCAGGGGGCGCGGAACACTGAAGCTTTCTTT. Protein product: CASTQQGARNTEAFF.

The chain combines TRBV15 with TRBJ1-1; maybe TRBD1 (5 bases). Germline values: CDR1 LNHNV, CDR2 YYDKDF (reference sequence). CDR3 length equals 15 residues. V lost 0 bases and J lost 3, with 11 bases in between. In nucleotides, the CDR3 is TGTGCCACCAGCAGAGAGTCTGAAGGGGACACTGAAGCTTTCTTT. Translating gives CATSRESEGDTEAFF.

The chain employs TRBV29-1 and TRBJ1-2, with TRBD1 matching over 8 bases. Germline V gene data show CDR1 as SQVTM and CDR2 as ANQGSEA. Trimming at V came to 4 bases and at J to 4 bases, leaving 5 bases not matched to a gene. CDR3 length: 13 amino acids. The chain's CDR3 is CSVATGTGYGYTF. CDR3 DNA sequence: TGCAGCGTTGCCACCGGGACAGGCTATGGCTACACCTTC.

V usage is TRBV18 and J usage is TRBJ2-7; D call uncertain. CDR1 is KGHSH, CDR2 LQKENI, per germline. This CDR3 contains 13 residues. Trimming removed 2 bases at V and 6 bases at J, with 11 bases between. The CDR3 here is CASSPGGVGEQYF. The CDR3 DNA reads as TGTGCCAGCTCACCAGGTGGGGTAGGCGAGCAGTACTTC.

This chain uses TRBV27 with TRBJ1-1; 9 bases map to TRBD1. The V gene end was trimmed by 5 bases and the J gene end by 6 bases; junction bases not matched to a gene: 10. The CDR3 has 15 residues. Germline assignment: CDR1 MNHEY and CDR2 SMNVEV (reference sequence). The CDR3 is CASSTYRGRVSEAFF. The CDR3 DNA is TGTGCCAGCAGTACATACAGGGGGCGGGTTTCTGAAGCTTTCTTT.

In DNA form, the CDR3 reads TGTGCCAGTAGTGGGGGCCTCGTCTACGAGCAGTACTTC. Its protein is CASSGGLVYEQYF. The chain is built from TRBV19 and TRBJ2-7; TRBD1 might be the D (6 bases). This CDR3 has 13 amino acids. From germline, CDR1 is LNHDA and CDR2 SQIVND (reference sequence). The V and J ends lost 5 bases and 3 bases respectively, with 11 bases between them.